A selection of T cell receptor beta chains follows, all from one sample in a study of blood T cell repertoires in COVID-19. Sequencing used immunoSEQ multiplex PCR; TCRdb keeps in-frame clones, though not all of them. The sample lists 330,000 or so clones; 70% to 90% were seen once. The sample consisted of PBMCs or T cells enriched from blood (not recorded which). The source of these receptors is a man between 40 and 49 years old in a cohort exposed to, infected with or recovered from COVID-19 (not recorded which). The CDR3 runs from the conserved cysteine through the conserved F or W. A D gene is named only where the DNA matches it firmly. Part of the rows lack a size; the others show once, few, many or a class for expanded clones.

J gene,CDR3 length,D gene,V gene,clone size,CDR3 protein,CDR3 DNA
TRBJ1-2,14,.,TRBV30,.,CAWSVSGSYYGYTF,TGTGCCTGGAGTGTATCGGGATCCTACTATGGCTACACCTTC
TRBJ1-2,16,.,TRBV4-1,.,CASSQEGRGMFSGYTF,TGCGCCAGCAGCCAAGAAGGTAGGGGGATGTTTTCTGGCTACACCTTC
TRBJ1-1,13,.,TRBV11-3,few,CASSLAQYTEAFF,TGTGCCAGCAGCTTAGCCCAATACACTGAAGCTTTCTTT
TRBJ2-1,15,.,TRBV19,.,CASSMTGSSYNEQFF,TGTGCCAGTAGTATGACAGGAAGCTCCTACAATGAGCAGTTCTTC
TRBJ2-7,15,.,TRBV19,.,CASSPLPGRAYEQYF,TGTGCCAGTAGCCCCCTCCCTGGGCGAGCCTACGAGCAGTACTTC
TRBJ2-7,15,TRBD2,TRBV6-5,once,CASTPGLAGVGEQYF,TGTGCCAGCACTCCGGGACTAGCGGGAGTGGGCGAGCAGTACTTC
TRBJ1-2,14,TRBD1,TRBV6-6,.,CASSYTDRGGGYTF,TGTGCCAGCAGTTACACCGACAGGGGTGGCGGCTACACCTTC
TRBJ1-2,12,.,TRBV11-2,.,CASSPQKYGYTF,TGTGCCAGCAGCCCGCAGAAATATGGCTACACCTTC
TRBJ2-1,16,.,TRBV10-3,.,CAISPKLGTSYNEQFF,TGTGCCATCAGTCCCAAACTAGGAACCTCCTACAATGAGCAGTTCTTC
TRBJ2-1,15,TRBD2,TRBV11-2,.,CASSPLAGPYNEQFF,TGTGCCAGCAGCCCACTAGCGGGACCATACAATGAGCAGTTCTTC
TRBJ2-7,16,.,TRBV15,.,CATSPQGRERVYEQYF,TGTGCCACCAGCCCCCAGGGGAGGGAGCGTGTGTACGAGCAGTACTTC
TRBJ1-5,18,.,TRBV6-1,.,CASSEGIMGGGGNQPQHF,TGTGCCAGCAGTGAAGGGATAATGGGGGGTGGGGGCAATCAGCCCCAGCATTTT
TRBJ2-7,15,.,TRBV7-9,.,CASSLGGRGLREQYF,TGTGCCAGCAGCTTAGGAGGCCGGGGTTTGAGGGAGCAGTACTTC
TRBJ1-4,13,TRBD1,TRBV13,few,CASSQDRAEKLFF,TGTGCCAGCAGCCAGGACAGGGCTGAAAAACTGTTTTTT
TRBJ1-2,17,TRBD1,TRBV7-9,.,CASSLNGGTGANYGYTF,TGTGCCAGCAGCTTAAACGGAGGGACAGGGGCTAACTATGGCTACACCTTC
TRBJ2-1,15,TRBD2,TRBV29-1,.,CSVRTSGSPYNEQFF,TGCAGCGTTCGGACTAGCGGGAGTCCTTACAATGAGCAGTTCTTC
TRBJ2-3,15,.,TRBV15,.,CATSRDRQGTDTQYF,TGTGCCACCAGCAGAGATCGGCAGGGCACAGATACGCAGTATTTT
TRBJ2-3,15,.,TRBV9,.,CASSVAGMMADTQYF,TGTGCCAGCAGCGTAGCGGGGATGATGGCAGATACGCAGTATTTT
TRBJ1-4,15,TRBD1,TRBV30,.,CAWSGGTGRFEKLFF,TGTGCCTGGAGTGGGGGGACAGGCCGATTTGAAAAACTGTTTTTT
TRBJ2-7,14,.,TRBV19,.,CASSIEAFSYEQYF,TGTGCCAGTAGTATAGAAGCTTTCTCCTACGAGCAGTACTTC
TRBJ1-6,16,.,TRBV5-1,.,CASSLGGGPYNSPLHF,TGCGCCAGCAGCTTGGGAGGGGGTCCCTATAATTCACCCCTCCACTTT
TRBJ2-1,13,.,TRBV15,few,CATSKRSGDEQFF,TGTGCCACCAGCAAGCGGTCAGGGGATGAGCAGTTCTTC
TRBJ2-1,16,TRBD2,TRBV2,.,CASSDILAGAENEQFF,TGTGCCAGCAGCGACATACTAGCGGGAGCTGAGAATGAGCAGTTCTTC
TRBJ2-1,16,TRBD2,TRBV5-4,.,CASSAIGLAGLGEQFF,TGTGCCAGCAGCGCGATCGGACTAGCGGGGCTTGGGGAGCAGTTCTTC
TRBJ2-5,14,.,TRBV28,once,CASTLGAKQETQYF,TGTGCCAGCACCTTGGGGGCGAAACAAGAGACCCAGTACTTC
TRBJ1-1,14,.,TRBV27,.,CASSLGGGSTEAFF,TGTGCCAGCAGTTTAGGGGGGGGTAGCACTGAAGCTTTCTTT